The 32 T cell receptor beta chains below all came from one sample that was sequenced in a study of blood T cells in healthy people across ages. PCR was performed a second time for about 7 to 12 cycles using a sample-barcoded 5' primer and a J-beta primer mix. TCRdb analysed the 5' RACE reads with MiXCR anew, one entry per CDR3 protein. Among 1 million or so distinct CDR3 sequences listed, approximately 25% were seen once. The data also belong to a second study, concerning T cells of mothers and their children.

Sequencing input: blood. The receptor source for this set is a girl under 10 years old in good health.

The chain links TRBV7-2 to TRBJ1-1, with D hard to call. Germline CDR1 SGHTA, CDR2 FQGNSA. The CDR3 extends over 16 amino acids. V lost 4 bases to trimming and J lost 0 bases, with 15 bases between them. CDR3 nucleotide sequence: TGTGCCAGCAGCTCCATAGGCGTGACCCTGAACACTGAAGCTTTCTTT. The encoded protein is CASSSIGVTLNTEAFF.

This clonotype came up a few times. V and J are TRBV9 and TRBJ2-3; a weak D match, TRBD2 (5 bases). Trimming took 6 bases from V and 0 from J, leaving 17 bases between them. Germline values: CDR1 SGDLS, CDR2 YYNGEE. The CDR3 runs 16 residues. The CDR3 protein is CASTKSGDTSTDTQYF. In nucleotides, the CDR3 is TGTGCCAGCACTAAGAGCGGTGACACTAGCACAGATACGCAGTATTTT. Using reference TRBV9 and TRBJ2-3 for the parts outside the CDR3, the full variable domain is DSGVTQTPKHLITATGQRVTLRCSPRSGDLSVYWYQQSLDQGLQFLIQYYNGEERAKGNILERFSAQQFPDLHSELNLSSLELGDSALYFCASTKSGDTSTDTQYFGPGTRLTVL.

The chain combines TRBV7-8 with TRBJ2-5; D gene ambiguous. The tail of the sequence fits TRBJ2-1 better, so the J call may be wrong. CDR1 is SGHVS, CDR2 FQNEAQ, per germline. This CDR3 contains 15 residues. Written as DNA, the CDR3 is TGTGCCAGCAGCTTCTGGGGAACCAAAAACAATGAGCAGTTCTTC. The encoded protein is CASSFWGTKNNEQFF.

A few counts support this clonotype. The gene calls are TRBV2 and TRBJ2-3, with D perhaps TRBD1 (5 bases). Germline V lookup: CDR1 SNHLY, CDR2 FYNNEI. The CDR3 runs to 12 residues. Trimming removed 6 bases at V and 6 bases at J, with 10 bases between. In DNA form, the CDR3 reads TGTGCCAGCAGAGGACACTCCGATACGCAGTATTTT. Translating gives CASRGHSDTQYF.

This clonotype appeared a few times. V is TRBV29-1 and J is TRBJ2-4; a weak D match, TRBD1 (5 bases). Germline V gives CDR1 SQVTM, CDR2 ANQGSEA. Trimming cost V 1 base and J 7 bases, with 14 bases left between them. The CDR3 runs 14 residues. Here the CDR3 reads CSVEARQNKNIQYF. The CDR3 DNA sequence: TGCAGCGTTGAAGCCCGACAGAACAAGAACATTCAGTACTTC.

This clonotype was detected a few times. The V and J genes are TRBV29-1 and TRBJ2-5; a weak D match, TRBD2 (5 bases). The germline gives CDR1 SQVTM, CDR2 ANQGSEA. This CDR3 region has 13 residues. The chain's CDR3 is CSGLRERQETQYF. CDR3 nucleotides: TGCAGTGGACTCCGGGAAAGACAAGAGACCCAGTACTTC.

The sample holds a few counts of this clonotype. The genes are TRBV28 and TRBJ1-4; D gene uncertain. V lost 6 bases, J lost 8 bases, and 19 bases lay in between. The CDR3 has 15 residues. In germline, CDR1 is MDHEN, CDR2 SYDVKM. In DNA, the CDR3 is TGTGCCAGCAGCCCTCCGGCGGAAGGTCGCGAAAAACTGTTTTTT. Its translation is CASSPPAEGREKLFF. The full variable domain, completed using reference TRBV28 and TRBJ1-4, is DVKVTQSSRYLVKRTGEKVFLECVQDMDHENMFWYRQDPGLGLRLIYFSYDVKMKEKGDIPEGYSVSREKKERFSLILESASTNQTSMYLCASSPPAEGREKLFFGSGTQLSVL.

The chain combines TRBV11-1 with TRBJ2-5; no reliable D call. Trimming removed 5 bases at V and 5 bases at J, with 15 bases between. The CDR3 is 14 amino acids. Germline values: CDR1 SGHAT, CDR2 FQDESV (reference sequence). CDR3 in DNA: TGTGCCAGCAGCGTCTACTTAGCCGGGGAGACCCAGTACTTC. It encodes CASSVYLAGETQYF.

This clonotype turned up a few times. This CDR3 reads CASRRPGEAKNIQYF. The CDR3 nucleotides are TGTGCCAGCAGACGGCCGGGGGAAGCCAAAAACATTCAGTACTTC. The V call is TRBV12-3 or TRBV12-4, the J call TRBJ2-4, with a weak D call TRBD2 (6 bases). The CDR3 totals 15 residues. V was clipped by 6 bases and J by 0 bases, with 12 bases between them.

A few counts support this clonotype. This chain joins TRBV20-1 and TRBJ2-1; 9 bases agree with TRBD1. With 5 bases clipped from V and 4 bases from J, the junction kept 3 bases outside the gene matches. The CDR3 has 13 amino acids. CDR1 is DFQATT, CDR2 SNEGSKA, per germline (reference sequence). The DNA for the CDR3 is TGCAGTGCTCCGGGACAGGGTTACAATGAGCAGTTCTTC. This codes for CSAPGQGYNEQFF.

CDR3 in amino acids: CSVVVRGNQPQHF. As DNA, the CDR3 is TGCAGCGTTGTGGTCCGGGGCAATCAGCCCCAGCATTTT. The rearrangement links TRBV29-1 to TRBJ1-5; D not resolved. Trimming removed 4 bases from V and 2 bases from J, with 9 bases in between. CDR1 and CDR2 (germline): SQVTM, ANQGSEA. The CDR3 is 13 amino acids. Drawing the rest from reference TRBV29-1 and TRBJ1-5, the complete variable domain is SAVISQKPSRDICQRGTSLTIQCQVDSQVTMMFWYRQQPGQSLTLIATANQGSEATYESGFVIDKFPISRPNLTFSTLTVSNMSPEDSSIYLCSVVVRGNQPQHFGDGTRLSIL.

There are a few counts of this clonotype. The CDR3 sequence is CASSQVGVGYGYTF. The CDR3 bases are TGTGCCAGCAGCCAAGTGGGCGTGGGCTATGGCTACACCTTC. The gene calls are TRBV4-2 and TRBJ1-2; D gene unclear. This CDR3 contains 14 residues. Trimming stripped 1 base from V and 4 bases from J, with 10 bases between. The germline CDR1 and CDR2 sequences are LGHNA and YNFKEQ.

This clonotype turned up a few times. The DNA of the CDR3 is TGTGCCAGCCCACAGTATGGCTCTGGAAACACCATATATTTT. Protein: CASPQYGSGNTIYF. The chain links TRBV6-4 to TRBJ1-3, with D unclear. This CDR3 is 14 amino acids long. V gave up 8 bases and J gave up 0 bases, with 11 bases separating them. Germline V lookup: CDR1 MRHNA, CDR2 SNTAGT.

The chain carries TRBV11-1 and TRBJ2-5, with TRBD2 identical over 9 bases. The J call may be wrong; the DNA end is better matched by TRBJ2-1. The germline gives CDR1 SGHAT, CDR2 FQDESV (reference sequence). This CDR3 contains 15 residues. CDR3 loop: CASSLVGLARHEQFF. In DNA form, the CDR3 reads TGTGCCAGCAGCTTAGTAGGACTAGCGAGGCATGAGCAGTTCTTC.

The chain joins TRBV7-9 to TRBJ1-1; 7 positions agree with TRBD1. Germline trimming cut 3 bases from V and 1 base from J; bases unmatched to any gene: 8. The germline CDR1 and CDR2 sequences are SEHNR and FQNEAQ (reference sequence). This CDR3 has 16 amino acids. The CDR3, as DNA: TGTGCCAGCAGCTTCCCTACAGGGGCTCAGAACACTGAAGCTTTCTTT. Translation: CASSFPTGAQNTEAFF. The variable domain in full, completed from reference TRBV7-9 and TRBJ1-1, reads DTGVSQNPRHKITKRGQNVTFRCDPISEHNRLYWYRQTLGQGPEFLTYFQNEAQLEKSRLLSDRFSAERPKGSFSTLEIQRTEQGDSAMYLCASSFPTGAQNTEAFFGQGTRLTVV.

This clonotype occurred a few times. The V call is TRBV7-2, the J call TRBJ2-5, with D unresolved. V shed 1 base and J shed 4 bases, with 10 bases lying between them. Germline V gene sequence: CDR1 SGHTA, CDR2 FQGNSA. CDR3 size: 14 residues. CDR3 in amino acids: CASSLGRSGETQYF. The CDR3 DNA reads TGTGCCAGCAGCTTAGGCCGTTCCGGAGAGACCCAGTACTTC. The full variable domain, its missing parts supplied by reference TRBV7-2 and TRBJ2-5, is GAGVSQSPSNKVTEKGKDVELRCDPISGHTALYWYRQSLGQGLEFLIYFQGNSAPDKSGLPSDRFSAERTGGSVSTLTIQRTQQEDSAVYLCASSLGRSGETQYFGPGTRLLVL.

This clonotype was counted a few times. This chain uses TRBV7-9 with TRBJ2-1; no firm D call. The CDR3 spans 12 residues. Trimming cost V 4 bases and J 6 bases, with 7 bases left between them. Per the germline V gene, CDR1 is SEHNR and CDR2 is FQNEAQ (reference sequence). The CDR3, as DNA: TGTGCCAGCAGCTACGACCCCAATGAGCAGTTCTTC. Amino acids: CASSYDPNEQFF.

J is TRBJ2-5 and V is TRBV5-1, with 12 nucleotides matching TRBD2. V gave up 4 bases and J gave up 5 bases; unmatched junction bases: 12. Germline V gene data show CDR1 as SGHRS and CDR2 as YFSETQ. This CDR3 comprises 17 residues. The CDR3 DNA reads TGCGCCAGCAGCCCCCAAGTGACTAGCGGGGGTCGGGAGACCCAGTACTTC. Translation: CASSPQVTSGGRETQYF. Together with reference TRBV5-1 and TRBJ2-5, the CDR3 gives the full variable domain: KAGVTQTPRYLIKTRGQQVTLSCSPISGHRSVSWYQQTPGQGLQFLFEYFSETQRNKGNFPGRFSGRQFSNSRSEMNVSTLELGDSALYLCASSPQVTSGGRETQYFGPGTRLLVL.

This clonotype was found a few times. This chain joins TRBV4-2 and TRBJ2-2; possibly TRBD2 for D (5 bases). Germline CDR1 is LGHNA and CDR2 is YNFKEQ. The length of the CDR3 is 14 residues. Trimming cost V 1 base and J 4 bases, with 7 bases left between them. For the CDR3, the DNA is TGTGCCAGCAGCCAAGTGAGGGCCACCGGGGAGCTGTTTTTT. It yields the protein CASSQVRATGELFF.

In its sample, this clonotype was seen a few times. The gene calls are TRBV7-9 and TRBJ2-1; the D gene is possibly TRBD2 (7 bases). Trimming stripped 2 bases from V and 8 bases from J, with 25 bases between. Germline V gene sequence: CDR1 SEHNR, CDR2 FQNEAQ (reference sequence). The CDR3 has 18 amino acids. This CDR3 is CASSLPKGEGEGRDEQFF. The CDR3 region has the DNA TGTGCCAGCAGCTTACCTAAGGGGGAGGGGGAGGGCCGCGATGAGCAGTTCTTC.

This clonotype has a handful of counts. The chain uses TRBV7-9 and TRBJ2-7, with TRBD2 identical over 8 bases. With V trimmed by 0 bases and J by 4 bases, 8 bases remained unmatched. The CDR3 has 16 residues. Germline CDR1 SEHNR, CDR2 FQNEAQ (reference sequence). In DNA, the CDR3 is TGTGCCAGCAGCTTAGCCTCAGGACTAGCTCAGTACGAGCAGTACTTC. Translation gives CASSLASGLAQYEQYF.

The chain uses TRBV20-1 and TRBJ2-2, with D perhaps TRBD1 or TRBD2 (5 bases each). The CDR3 is 15 amino acids. The V gene's germline CDR1 is DFQATT and CDR2 SNEGSKA (reference sequence). Trimming stripped 0 bases from V and 1 base from J, with 9 bases between. The CDR3 reads CSARDWDRNTGELFF. The CDR3, as DNA: TGCAGTGCTAGAGATTGGGACCGGAACACCGGGGAGCTGTTTTTT.

J is TRBJ2-7 and V is TRBV4-1, with unresolved D. This CDR3 is built from 15 residues. V lost 4 bases and J lost 2, with 15 bases in between. Germline V gene sequence: CDR1 MGHRA, CDR2 YSYEKL. The CDR3 protein is CASSPTSSVTYEQYF. CDR3 coding DNA: TGCGCCAGCAGCCCTACATCAAGTGTCACCTACGAGCAGTACTTC.

V gene TRBV5-6 combines with J gene TRBJ2-5; maybe TRBD2 (5 bases). Judging by the DNA end, TRBJ2-1 fits better; the J call may be wrong. The CDR3 runs to 11 residues. The V gene's germline CDR1 is SGHDT and CDR2 YYEEEE. CDR3 nucleotide sequence: TGTGCCAGCAGCTTCGGGATGGAGCAGTTCTTC. Its translation: CASSFGMEQFF.

J is TRBJ1-6 and V is TRBV24-1; D unresolved. Trimming took 2 bases from V and 7 from J, leaving 2 bases between them. The CDR3 has 12 amino acids. The V gene's germline CDR1 is KGHDR and CDR2 SFDVKD. CDR3 coding DNA: TGTGCCACCAGTGATTCAAATTCACCCCTCCACTTT. Protein product: CATSDSNSPLHF.

This chain connects TRBV29-1 to TRBJ2-7, with unresolved D. The V end lost 4 bases, the J end lost 0 bases, and 4 bases lay between the germline ends. The CDR3 extends over 11 amino acids. Germline lookup yields CDR1 SQVTM and CDR2 ANQGSEA. The CDR3, as DNA: TGCAGCGTTGTTTACTCCTACGAGCAGTACTTC. Translating gives CSVVYSYEQYF.

The chain combines TRBV18 with TRBJ2-7; TRBD1 is a possible D gene (6 bases). There are 13 residues in the CDR3. The V end was cut by 3 bases, the J end by 7 bases, with 13 bases between. Germline assignment: CDR1 KGHSH and CDR2 LQKENI. DNA of the CDR3: TGTGCCAGCTCACCGACAGGCCCCAGTGAGCAGTACTTC. It translates to CASSPTGPSEQYF.

This clonotype was observed a few times. The chain uses TRBV7-2 and TRBJ2-1, with D possibly being TRBD1 (6 bases). The CDR3 length is 18 residues. Germline-derived CDR1 and CDR2 are SGHTA and FQGNSA. With 1 base removed from V and 1 base from J, the gap between germline ends came to 17 bases. The CDR3 protein is CASSLEVFGQGSYNEQFF. In nucleotides, the CDR3 is TGTGCCAGCAGCTTAGAGGTCTTCGGGCAGGGGTCCTACAATGAGCAGTTCTTC.

The CDR3 nucleotides are TGTGCCAGCGCCCGGACAGAGGTCTATGGCTACACCTTC. This translates into CASARTEVYGYTF. This chain uses TRBV28 with TRBJ1-2; the D gene is possibly TRBD1 (6 bases). V shed 8 bases and J shed 4 bases, with 14 bases lying between them. Germline-derived CDR1 and CDR2 are MDHEN and SYDVKM. The CDR3 runs 13 residues.

This clonotype was picked up many times. The rearrangement uses TRBV24-1 and TRBJ2-5; D tentatively fits TRBD1 or TRBD2 (5 bases each). Per germline, CDR1 KGHDR and CDR2 SFDVKD. This CDR3 is built from 14 residues. V lost 12 bases and J 0 bases, leaving 16 bases between the germline ends. Here the CDR3 reads CACGSTGHQETQYF. The CDR3 coding sequence is TGTGCCTGTGGGTCGACGGGACACCAAGAGACCCAGTACTTC.

The chain recombines TRBV5-1 with TRBJ2-7, with D possibly being TRBD1 (5 bases). Trimming took off 4 bases at V and 4 bases at J, with 24 bases between the two ends. This CDR3 is 17 amino acids long. CDR1 is SGHRS and CDR2 is YFSETQ in the germline V gene. The CDR3 region is CASSPPRTGAKPYEQYF. CDR3 nucleotides: TGCGCCAGCAGCCCCCCCAGAACAGGCGCTAAGCCGTACGAGCAGTACTTC.

This clonotype has more than one count but fewer than ten. This rearrangement joins TRBV20-1 to TRBJ1-4, with 11 bases identical to TRBD1. Germline V CDR1 and CDR2: DFQATT, SNEGSKA (reference sequence). V lost 7 bases, J lost 7 bases, and 8 bases stayed unmatched. This CDR3 is 14 amino acids long. CDR3 bases: TGCAGTGTCGGGTGGACAGGGGGCGGTGAAAAACTGTTTTTT. Translating gives CSVGWTGGGEKLFF.